This T cell receptor (beta chain) stems from a study of OX40 agonist ivuxolimab in advanced cancers. About the study as a whole: The costimulatory receptor OX40 (CD134) was targeted by ivuxolimab, a fully human IgG2 agonistic monoclonal antibody. The monotherapy dose-escalation portion (N of about 47 patients) of the phase I ivuxolimab trial is reported in the paper. Patients were allowed to have had prior anti-PD-1, anti-PD-L1 or anti-CTLA-4 therapy, and approximately 40% of the dose-escalation patients had been treated with checkpoint inhibitors. Peripheral TCRbeta sequencing aimed to test whether ivuxolimab altered TCR sequence diversity and caused clonal T-cell expansion. A male proportion of nearly 85% and a mean age of around 60 years, ranging from 23 to 79, were recorded for the dose-escalation cohort. Partial responses occurred in three dose-escalation patients, of whom one had hepatocellular carcinoma and two had cutaneous melanoma. Of the approximately 54 dose-escalation patients, hepatocellular carcinoma was present in about 20, melanoma in around 15, renal cell carcinoma in 9 and head and neck cancer in 9. Intravenous ivuxolimab was administered to patients every 2 weeks at six dose levels: 0.01, 0.1, 0.3, 1.5, 3 and 10 mg/kg.

This clone was detected only a few times. There is no known antigen for this receptor. No much larger clone exists at a distance of one base, and base qualities are not known. The CDR3 starts with the cysteine, ends with the phenylalanine, and has 13 residues. Only the CDR3 DNA is retained, 39 bases long and in frame from the first base. Between the V and J ends, shortened by 7 bases and 0 bases respectively, the junction contains 10 bases. The CDR1 and CDR2 encoded by the germline V gene (reference sequence) are GTSNPN and SVGIG. Patients with a history of autoimmune disease or receiving systemic immunosuppression were excluded from the trial. Peripheral blood for TCR sequencing was collected from all dose cohorts at baseline, on cycle 4 day 1, and on cycle 7 day 1. The samples were drawn from a first-in-human, open-label, multicenter phase I dose-escalation trial of ivuxolimab. Adults with locally advanced or metastatic head and neck squamous cell, hepatocellular, melanoma or renal cell carcinoma were enrolled in the trial. Before TCR sequencing, CD4+ T cells and CD8+ T cells from peripheral blood were sorted into separate populations.

The study at large found these results: In the 0.1-3.0 mg/kg groups, partial responders were among the patients with the lowest normalized peripheral clonal expansion, particularly in CD8+ T cells. After ivuxolimab, expanded clones were on average more numerous among CD8+ T cells than among CD4+ T cells. Low levels of normalized T-cell clonal expansion were also seen in some nonresponding patients. At doses of 0.1 to 3.0 mg/kg, clonal expansion of both CD4+ and CD8+ blood T cells was observed from baseline to week 6. The antigen specificity of the clonally expanded peripheral T cells was not determined.

Genomic DNA was isolated from the sorted cells so that the TCRbeta CDR3 region could be sequenced. The immunoSEQ Assay was used for sequencing of TCRbeta CDR3 regions. TCRdb limited this immuneACCESS table to in-frame rearrangements with V and J called. A share of clones is missing; checked studies link under half to unresolved V genes, and the rest is unexplained. This sample gives about 76,000 clones in total; about 85% of them show up just once. The ten largest make up about 3.4% of the sample. Source: CD4+ or CD8+ T cells sorted from blood, taken in a trial of the OX40 agonist ivuxolimab. The clonotype originates from an adult with an advanced solid tumor such as melanoma, head and neck, liver or kidney cancer. The V gene is TRBV30 and the J gene is TRBJ1-5; no D gene is confidently identified. The CDR3 here reads CALQRNSNQPQHF. In nucleotide form, the sequence is TGTGCCTTACAGCGCAATAGCAATCAGCCCCAGCATTTT. Full variable domain (CDR3 extended with the reference TRBV30 and TRBJ1-5 proteins): SQTIHQWPATLVQPVGSPLSLECTVEGTSNPNLYWYRQAAGRGLQLLFYSVGIGQISSEVPQNLSASRPQDRQFILSSKKLLLSDSGFYLCALQRNSNQPQHFGDGTRLSIL.